This T cell receptor (beta chain) stems from a study of blood T cell repertoires in COVID-19. Data came from immunoSEQ multiplex PCR; TCRdb stores just in-frame clones and leaves some out. The sample has some 97,000 clones, less than 90% seen once. Germline assignment: CDR1 MNHEY and CDR2 SMNVEV (reference sequence). Trimming shortened V by 0 bases and J by 3 bases, and 14 bases separated the two germline ends. The CDR3 sequence is 16 residues long. Sequencing used peripheral blood. The sequence derives from a man aged 25 to 40 in a cohort sampled during active COVID-19. V usage is TRBV27 and J usage is TRBJ1-2, with TRBD1 as a possible D gene (6 bases). CDR3 sequence (DNA): TGTGCCAGCAGTTTATCCGACAGGATCTCGGACTATGGCTACACCTTC. Residues: CASSLSDRISDYGYTF.